The present entry profiles one TCR beta chain with its context. Its recognized antigen is unknown. Qualities for individual bases were not recorded, and no much larger clone is one base off. The Qiagen DNeasy kit was used to extract genomic DNA both from unsorted PBMCs and from the negatively selected CD4+ and CD8+ fractions. TCR beta CDR3 regions were subjected to amplification by immunoSEQ multiplex PCR with primers that anneal to V and J segments. A synthetic immune receptor repertoire was used to minimize amplification bias, and any residual bias was removed computationally once sequencing was done. Per the authors' processing: Repertoire diversity was quantified as the Shannon entropy index using custom Python scripts. The unsorted, CD4+ and CD8+ repertoires were each analyzed separately, with the exception of combined analyses, where CD4+ and CD8+ sequences were merged in silico. Clonal expansion was defined as at least a 2-fold frequency increase after treatment relative to C1D1, with a pseudocount of 0.5 for undetected baseline clones. Clones with 0 or 1 copy at C1D1 were defined as singleton clones, while clones with 2 or more copies were defined as non-singleton clones. By matching protein sequences in sorted samples from the same patient, clones expanded in unsorted samples were annotated as CD4+, CD8+ or unknown. Wilcoxon tests on paired samples were used to test changes in diversity from C1D1 to C4D1. In TCRdb, the immuneACCESS table is reduced to in-frame sequences with V and J assigned. These tables do not hold every clone; where another copy was compared, an unresolved V gene accounts for under half, and the others remain unexplained. That table gives V, J and clone size, and the DNA gave D and trimming. Recorded for this sample are some 38,000 clones; approximately 80% of them occurred a single time. The ten largest clones add up to around 9.9% of the sample.

The source of the sample is a study of PD-1 blockade in classical Hodgkin lymphoma (dated by TCRdb to the early 2020s). About the investigation overall: Nivolumab dosing was 3 mg/kg intravenously every 2 weeks, continuing until either disease progression or unacceptable toxicity. To define a peripheral blood immune signature of response to PD-1 blockade in classical Hodgkin lymphoma, the study combined TCR beta sequencing with CyTOF.

The study at large found these results: Trial patients achieving complete response had baseline diversity similar to newly diagnosed patients, whereas partial responders and progressors had significantly lower diversity. Diversity was lower in patients who began nivolumab less than 1 year after ASCT, so these patients were left out of later analyses to avoid confounding by immune reconstitution. Baseline TCR diversity was reported as lower in newly diagnosed patients than in healthy donors, and lower still in relapsed/refractory patients. The study was limited to a single clinical trial cohort, and causes of repertoire differences, possibly disease activity or prior therapy, remained undefined. By C4D1, a significant rise was seen in CD4+ TCR diversity but not in CD8+ TCR diversity (p=0.0027 vs p=0.16), and the rise was most apparent among complete responders (p=0.02).

From cysteine to phenylalanine, the CDR3 is 15 amino acids long. The kept DNA is CDR3 alone, 45 bases in frame from the first base. The junction carries 15 bases between V and J, which are trimmed by 4 bases and 2 bases respectively. Sequences MDHEN (CDR1) and SYDVKM (CDR2) are obtained from the germline V gene. The intended sense of this specimen's time point label: cycle 1 day 1 (C1D1), immediately before nivolumab initiation. All trial patients had relapsed after autologous stem cell transplantation, with cohorts A, B and C differing in prior brentuximab vedotin exposure. The trial cohort included some 53 patients with relapsed/refractory classical Hodgkin lymphoma, and each patient had a best overall response of complete response, partial response or progressive disease. In the multi-cohort phase II CheckMate 205 trial, trial patients received single-agent nivolumab. An independent review committee assessed best overall response by applying the 2007 International Working Group response criteria. PBMCs from the trial were collected at three points: immediately before nivolumab initiation (C1D1), and during therapy at cycle 2 day 1 and cycle 4 day 1. After peripheral blood was drawn into 8 mL Vacutainer Cell Preparation Tubes, PBMCs were isolated by centrifugation and then cryopreserved.

This clonotype was sampled from a human donor with classical Hodgkin lymphoma. The chain was built from TRBV28 and TRBJ2-7; possibly the D gene is TRBD1, per 6 matching bases. The starting material was peripheral blood mononuclear cells (PBMCs), obtained at baseline. The CDR3 protein is CASSSVDRPTYEQYF. The DNA reads TGTGCCAGCAGTTCAGTAGACAGGCCAACCTACGAGCAGTACTTC.